This record covers a single T cell receptor beta chain. This sample is drawn from a study of cytomegalovirus exposure and HLA in healthy donors. The V gene lost 0 bases and the J gene lost 0 bases, with 7 bases spanning the gap. The germline V gene encodes CDR1 SGHRS and CDR2 YFSETQ. The CDR3 runs 14 residues. The PCR made use of 60 Vbeta and 13 Jbeta primers. Generated by immunoSEQ multiplex PCR, the TCRdb table keeps only in-frame clones and is missing some. Here the sample spans some 140,000 clones, around 77% being singletons. The rearrangement joins TRBV5-1 to TRBJ2-7, with a possible D match to TRBD2 (6 bases). Sample: PBMCs. The sequence was collected from a man aged 30 to 39 in good health and CMV-seronegative. The CDR3: CASSLAGDSYEQYF. The CDR3 nucleotides read TGCGCCAGCAGCTTGGCGGGGGACTCCTACGAGCAGTACTTC.